These 29 T cell receptor beta chains originate from one sample sequenced in a study of shared clonotypes between healthy human individuals. This table comes from immunoSEQ multiplex PCR, and its TCRdb copy is limited to in-frame clones, with some not included. The sample consists of millions of clones, approximately 92% of them appearing once. The sequenced sample was naive CD4+ T cells sorted from blood. Indicated subset: CD45RA+ positively selected. Source of these receptors: a man between 18 and 29 years old in good health.

The rearrangement links TRBV6-6 to TRBJ2-7, with unresolved D. From germline, CDR1 is MNHNY and CDR2 SVGAGI (reference sequence). The V end was cut by 10 bases, the J end by 0 bases, with 16 bases between. The length of the CDR3 is 14 residues. This chain's CDR3 is CATTAQLHSYEQYF. The CDR3 region has the DNA TGTGCCACCACCGCCCAGCTACACTCCTACGAGCAGTACTTC.

J is TRBJ2-7 and V is TRBV6-6; 11 nucleotides match TRBD1. V lost 5 bases to trimming and J lost 7 bases; unmatched junction nucleotides: 10. The CDR3 has 15 amino acids. Germline V CDR1 and CDR2: MNHNY, SVGAGI (reference sequence). CDR3 protein: CASSDPGQGAWEQYF. CDR3 bases: TGTGCCAGCAGTGACCCCGGACAGGGGGCTTGGGAGCAGTACTTC.

V gene TRBV18 combines with J gene TRBJ1-6, with D tentatively TRBD1 (5 bases). The length of the CDR3 is 16 residues. Germline V CDR1 and CDR2: KGHSH, LQKENI. V gave up 2 bases and J gave up 5 bases, with 13 bases separating them. The CDR3 region has the DNA TGTGCCAGCTCACCAAACACAGGAGTGAATAATTCACCCCTCCACTTT. Amino acid sequence: CASSPNTGVNNSPLHF.

This chain uses TRBV6-5 with TRBJ2-1, with D possibly matching TRBD2 (6 bases). V was trimmed by 6 bases and J by 1 base, leaving 13 bases between them. Germline CDR1 reads MNHEY; CDR2 reads SVGAGI. This CDR3 has 15 residues. The CDR3 sequence is CASRRDSLSYNEQFF. DNA of the CDR3: TGTGCCAGCAGGCGGGACTCGTTATCCTACAATGAGCAGTTCTTC.

Concerning this clone: The junction differs from germline at one of its ends, possibly a read error. V usage is TRBV15 and J usage is TRBJ1-5; D gene ambiguous. Per germline, CDR1 LNHNV and CDR2 YYDKDF (reference sequence). The CDR3 has 14 amino acids. The CDR3 nucleotides read TGTGCCACCAGCAGTCGTGGGGTAAATCGGCCCCAGCATTTT. This translates into CATSSRGVNRPQHF.

The rearrangement links TRBV30 to TRBJ1-2, with D hard to call. CDR3 length: 14 amino acids. The V gene's germline CDR1 is GTSNPN and CDR2 SVGIG (reference sequence). V lost 0 bases and J 8 bases, leaving 16 bases between the germline ends. The CDR3 reads CAWSVSFEGYGYTF. The CDR3 coding sequence is TGTGCCTGGAGTGTAAGTTTCGAGGGCTACGGCTACACCTTC.

This chain joins TRBV5-1 and TRBJ2-7, with 7 bases matching TRBD1. The CDR3 extends over 14 amino acids. The ends lost 5 bases at V and 0 bases at J; junction bases unmatched: 5. The germline V gene encodes CDR1 SGHRS and CDR2 YFSETQ. Here the CDR3 DNA reads TGCGCCAGCAGGTGGACAGGAAGCTCCTACGAGCAGTACTTC. The encoded protein is CASRWTGSSYEQYF.

The V and J genes are TRBV10-1 and TRBJ2-5; D gene unclear. Per germline, CDR1 WNHNN and CDR2 SYGVQD (reference sequence). The CDR3 is 12 amino acids. The V end was cut by 0 bases, the J end by 5 bases, with 4 bases between. The CDR3 DNA reads TGCGCCAGCAGTGAGTCCGCCGAGACCCAGTACTTC. Protein sequence: CASSESAETQYF.

This chain connects TRBV5-6 to TRBJ2-3; TRBD1 might be the D (6 bases). The CDR3 extends over 15 amino acids. The V end was cut by 1 base, the J end by 2 bases, with 11 bases between. In germline, CDR1 is SGHDT, CDR2 YYEEEE. CDR3 DNA sequence: TGTGCCAGCAGCTTGCAGGGGAGTAACACAGATACGCAGTATTTT. Translated: CASSLQGSNTDTQYF.

This clone was seen a single time. DNA for the CDR3: TGTGCCAGCAGCCTCCGGACTAGCGGGAGCGACGAGCAGTACTTC. Its protein product is CASSLRTSGSDEQYF. The chain uses TRBV5-4 and TRBJ2-7; 13 positions match TRBD2. This CDR3 region has 15 residues. V shed 4 bases and J 5 bases; nucleotides not matched to a gene: 6. Germline lookup yields CDR1 SGHNT and CDR2 YYREEE (reference sequence).

The rearrangement links TRBV9 to TRBJ2-1; D is undetermined. CDR1 and CDR2 from the germline V gene are SGDLS and YYNGEE. The CDR3 totals 15 residues. V dropped 3 bases and J dropped 0 bases, with 10 bases sitting between them. This CDR3 reads CASSASQSSYNEQFF. DNA for the CDR3: TGTGCCAGCAGCGCCTCTCAGAGCTCCTACAATGAGCAGTTCTTC.

This sequence joins TRBV30 and TRBJ1-4; D is perhaps TRBD1 (6 bases). The germline V and J ends were trimmed by 0 bases and 6 bases, with 20 bases remaining between them. Germline V gives CDR1 GTSNPN, CDR2 SVGIG (reference sequence). The CDR3 covers 17 residues. In DNA, the CDR3 is TGTGCCTGGAGTGTACTCCGCAGGGGCTGGGGGGATGAAAAACTGTTTTTT. Protein: CAWSVLRRGWGDEKLFF.

This clone has only one observation. The J gene is TRBJ2-5, the V gene TRBV5-1; D ambiguous. Germline CDR1 SGHRS, CDR2 YFSETQ. The V end lost 4 bases, the J end lost 5 bases, and 18 bases lay between the germline ends. CDR3 length: 15 residues. CDR3 sequence: CASSAVAGPGETQYF. In nucleotides, the CDR3 is TGCGCCAGCAGCGCAGTAGCCGGGCCCGGGGAGACCCAGTACTTC.

V usage is TRBV7-9 and J usage is TRBJ1-4, with D possibly being TRBD1 (6 bases). Trimming pared 2 bases from V and 2 bases from J, leaving 12 bases between. CDR1 is SEHNR and CDR2 is FQNEAQ in the germline V gene (reference sequence). The CDR3 covers 16 residues. CDR3 coding DNA: TGTGCCAGCAGCTTATCGGGGGGCTTGACTAATGAAAAACTGTTTTTT. Its protein is CASSLSGGLTNEKLFF.

This clone was picked up a small number of times. The rearrangement uses TRBV4-3 and TRBJ1-2; 7 bases fit TRBD1. This CDR3 contains 14 residues. The germline gives CDR1 LGHNA, CDR2 YSLEER. Trimming removed 0 bases from V and 8 bases from J; junction bases left unmatched: 6. In nucleotides, the CDR3 is TGCGCCAGCAGCCAAGAACAGGGGAGGGGCGGCTACACCTTC. Translation: CASSQEQGRGGYTF.

V gene TRBV10-3 combines with J gene TRBJ1-4, with D uncertain. The CDR3 contains 13 residues. Germline lookup yields CDR1 ENHRY and CDR2 SYGVKD. V was trimmed by 3 bases and J by 2 bases, leaving 4 bases between them. CDR3 nucleotides: TGTGCCATCAGTGATGGGACTAATGAAAAACTGTTTTTT. Its translation is CAISDGTNEKLFF.

The chain links TRBV15 to TRBJ2-7; 9 nucleotides line up with TRBD1. This CDR3 spans 17 amino acids. Germline-derived CDR1 and CDR2 are LNHNV and YYDKDF (reference sequence). With V trimmed by 2 bases and J by 3 bases, 11 bases remained unmatched. The CDR3 DNA follows: TGTGCCACCAGCAGACCGTCCGGGACAGGGTTCAGCTACGAGCAGTACTTC. As protein: CATSRPSGTGFSYEQYF.

This sequence joins TRBV7-2 and TRBJ2-7, with TRBD2 matching 9 bases. In germline, CDR1 is SGHTA, CDR2 FQGNSA. J lost 1 base, V lost 0 bases, and 4 bases had no gene match. The CDR3 is 16 residues long. CDR3 DNA sequence: TGTGCCAGCAGCTTAGCGCGTAGCGGGGGATCCTACGAGCAGTACTTC. Protein sequence: CASSLARSGGSYEQYF.

On this clone itself: In the same sample, other DNA sequences code for this CDR3. V and J are TRBV18 and TRBJ2-5; 8 bases fit TRBD2. Germline V lookup: CDR1 KGHSH, CDR2 LQKENI. The junction had 4 bases not matched to a gene; V was cut back by 3 bases and J by 4 bases. This CDR3 region has 14 residues. Here the CDR3 reads CASSPGLAGETQYF. Written as DNA, the CDR3 is TGTGCCAGCTCACCCGGACTAGCAGGAGAGACCCAGTACTTC.

The DNA of the CDR3 is TGTGCCAGCAGTTGGACAGGGGGCACCGGGGAGCTGTTTTTT. Translating gives CASSWTGGTGELFF. The rearrangement links TRBV2 to TRBJ2-2, with TRBD1 identical over 10 bases. Germline V gene sequence: CDR1 SNHLY, CDR2 FYNNEI. The CDR3 spans 14 residues. The V segment lost 5 bases and the J segment 4 bases; nucleotides outside the gene matches: 1.

The chain uses TRBV6-1 and TRBJ2-4; unclear D gene. Trimming cost V 2 bases and J 10 bases, with 9 bases left between them. CDR1 is MNHNS, CDR2 SASEGT, per germline. The CDR3 is made up of 12 amino acids. The CDR3 protein is CASSEPRRIQYF. CDR3 nucleotide sequence: TGTGCCAGCAGTGAACCCAGGAGAATTCAGTACTTC.

This rearrangement joins TRBV9 to TRBJ2-1; D might be TRBD2 (5 bases). V gave up 0 bases and J gave up 9 bases, with 22 bases separating them. The germline gives CDR1 SGDLS, CDR2 YYNGEE. This CDR3 has 17 amino acids. In nucleotides, the CDR3 is TGTGCCAGCAGCGTAGGACCTCTGGGGAGCCGTGATGCTGAGCAGTTCTTC. The encoded protein is CASSVGPLGSRDAEQFF.

The genes are TRBV18 and TRBJ1-4; 7 bases fit TRBD1. Germline CDR1 KGHSH, CDR2 LQKENI. The CDR3 is 16 amino acids. Trimming took 1 base from V and 14 from J; bases not matched to a gene: 16. The CDR3 region is CASSPQGALSDAPLFF. The CDR3 DNA follows: TGTGCCAGCTCACCACAGGGGGCGCTCTCAGACGCTCCCCTGTTTTTT.

The chain carries TRBV19 and TRBJ1-5; TRBD1 aligns across 7 bases. The CDR3 totals 20 residues. Trimming removed 2 bases from V and 1 base from J; junction bases left unmatched: 17. CDR1 LNHDA and CDR2 SQIVND come from the germline V gene (reference sequence). The CDR3 sequence is CASSIPRGRRAGGSNQPQHF. In DNA, the CDR3 is TGTGCCAGTAGTATACCACGGGGGAGGAGAGCAGGGGGAAGCAATCAGCCCCAGCATTTT.

The J gene is TRBJ2-2, the V gene TRBV10-3; D is uncertain. Germline-derived CDR1 and CDR2 are ENHRY and SYGVKD. V was pared by 2 bases and J by 0 bases, with 13 bases between. CDR3 length: 17 amino acids. The CDR3 reads CAISEGLWRPNTGELFF. The CDR3 nucleotides read TGTGCCATCAGTGAGGGGTTGTGGCGGCCGAACACCGGGGAGCTGTTTTTT.

The chain links TRBV25-1 to TRBJ2-3; 8 bases map to TRBD2. CDR1 MGHDK and CDR2 SYGVNS come from the germline V gene. The CDR3 runs 16 residues. With V trimmed by 3 bases and J by 4 bases, 9 bases remained unmatched. The CDR3 DNA is TGTGCCAGCAGTGATCCCAGGCTAGCGGGCGCAGATACGCAGTATTTT. Translated: CASSDPRLAGADTQYF.

V is TRBV28 and J is TRBJ2-5; D unclear. TRBJ2-7 explains the end of the DNA better; the J call may be wrong. Germline V lookup: CDR1 MDHEN, CDR2 SYDVKM. The CDR3 is 14 amino acids. CDR3 amino acids: CASSLDKKFYEQYF. The CDR3 DNA sequence: TGTGCCAGCAGTTTAGACAAGAAATTCTACGAGCAGTACTTC.

The V call is TRBV28, the J call TRBJ2-3, with D possibly matching TRBD1 (6 bases). The V end lost 4 bases, the J end lost 0 bases, and 14 bases lay between the germline ends. CDR3 size: 16 residues. Germline lookup yields CDR1 MDHEN and CDR2 SYDVKM. The CDR3 nucleotides read TGTGCCAGCAGTTCAGCCGGGACACCCAGCACAGATACGCAGTATTTT. It yields the protein CASSSAGTPSTDTQYF.

In the case of this clone: The same CDR3 can be traced to other DNA sequences in this sample. The J gene is TRBJ2-6, the V gene TRBV5-4; the D is unclear. The germline gives CDR1 SGHNT, CDR2 YYREEE (reference sequence). The ends were cut back, 0 bases at V and 4 bases at J, with 2 bases in the middle. The CDR3 has 13 amino acids. The CDR3 protein is CASSLAGANVLTF. The DNA of the CDR3 is TGTGCCAGCAGCTTGGCGGGGGCCAACGTCCTGACTTTC.